Listed below are T cell receptor beta chains from one sample, sequenced in a study of T cells in Graves' hyperthyroidism and ophthalmopathy. Each CDR3 protein gets one entry after TCRdb re-called the multiplex PCR reads with MiXCR. The table lists about 640,000 distinct CDR3 sequences, around 21% of them singletons. Source material: blood. These receptors all stem from a man aged 25-45 years with Graves' ophthalmopathy. Each CDR3 is given with its conserved first and last residue. The order of the fields is CDR3 length, V gene, D gene, J gene, clone size, CDR3 protein, CDR3 DNA. The D gene is left open where the match is weak. Clone size is not always given. Where it is, it says once, few, many or a class for expanded clones.

cdr3_length: 16; v_call: TRBV7-9; d_call: TRBD1; j_call: TRBJ1-1; clone_size: many; cdr3_aa: CASSHGRRQGNTEAFF; cdr3_nt: TGTGCCAGCAGCCATGGGCGGAGACAGGGGAACACTGAAGCTTTCTTT
cdr3_length: 15; v_call: TRBV28; d_call: TRBD1; j_call: TRBJ1-4; clone_size: few; cdr3_aa: CASSTSGQGREKLFF; cdr3_nt: TGTGCCAGCAGTACCTCGGGACAGGGTCGGGAAAAACTGTTTTTT
cdr3_length: 13; v_call: TRBV6-1; d_call: NA; j_call: TRBJ1-2; clone_size: many; cdr3_aa: CASSWDPYDGYTF; cdr3_nt: TGTGCCAGCAGCTGGGACCCCTACGATGGCTACACCTTC
cdr3_length: 15; v_call: TRBV11-2; d_call: TRBD2; j_call: TRBJ2-1; clone_size: few; cdr3_aa: CASSWLGAGVGEQFF; cdr3_nt: TGTGCCAGCAGCTGGCTGGGAGCGGGAGTCGGTGAGCAGTTCTTC
cdr3_length: 12; v_call: TRBV7-6; d_call: NA; j_call: TRBJ2-5; clone_size: NA; cdr3_aa: CASSPSSRGQYF; cdr3_nt: TGTGCCAGCAGCCCCTCCTCCAGGGGACAGTACTTC
cdr3_length: 14; v_call: TRBV7-9; d_call: TRBD1; j_call: TRBJ2-7; clone_size: NA; cdr3_aa: CASSTPGTVYEQYF; cdr3_nt: TGTGCCAGCAGCACCCCGGGGACAGTTTACGAGCAGTACTTC
cdr3_length: 21; v_call: TRBV6-6; d_call: TRBD2; j_call: TRBJ2-1; clone_size: NA; cdr3_aa: CASSYSVTGTSGRAPPNEQFF; cdr3_nt: TGTGCCAGCAGTTACTCGGTTACCGGGACTAGCGGGAGGGCGCCTCCTAACGAGCAGTTCTTC
cdr3_length: 16; v_call: TRBV15; d_call: TRBD2; j_call: TRBJ2-7; clone_size: NA; cdr3_aa: CATSRSRLAGPHEQYF; cdr3_nt: TGTGCCACCAGCAGATCTAGACTAGCGGGTCCCCACGAGCAGTACTTC
cdr3_length: 13; v_call: TRBV4-1; d_call: NA; j_call: TRBJ2-7; clone_size: many; cdr3_aa: CASSQGLWDEQYF; cdr3_nt: TGCGCCAGCAGCCAAGGCCTCTGGGACGAGCAGTACTTC
cdr3_length: 17; v_call: TRBV4-1; d_call: TRBD2; j_call: TRBJ2-1; clone_size: NA; cdr3_aa: CASSQISGRASKNEQFF; cdr3_nt: TGCGCCAGCAGCCAAATAAGCGGGAGGGCCAGTAAAAATGAGCAGTTCTTC
cdr3_length: 13; v_call: TRBV11-2; d_call: TRBD2; j_call: TRBJ2-2; clone_size: NA; cdr3_aa: CASSRTSPGELFF; cdr3_nt: TGTGCCAGCAGCAGGACTAGCCCCGGGGAGCTGTTTTTT
cdr3_length: 15; v_call: TRBV7-2; d_call: NA; j_call: TRBJ2-3; clone_size: few; cdr3_aa: CASSPQGRLTHTQYF; cdr3_nt: TGTGCCAGCAGCCCACAGGGACGACTCACCCATACGCAGTATTTT
cdr3_length: 15; v_call: TRBV5-1; d_call: NA; j_call: TRBJ1-2; clone_size: NA; cdr3_aa: CASSLGASRGDGYTF; cdr3_nt: TGCGCCAGCAGCTTGGGGGCATCTCGGGGCGATGGCTACACCTTC
cdr3_length: 14; v_call: TRBV20-1; d_call: NA; j_call: TRBJ2-1; clone_size: few; cdr3_aa: CSARVNRNINEQFF; cdr3_nt: TGCAGTGCTAGAGTCAACAGGAATATTAATGAGCAGTTCTTC
cdr3_length: 13; v_call: TRBV11-2; d_call: NA; j_call: TRBJ2-3; clone_size: many; cdr3_aa: CASSLGYSDTQYF; cdr3_nt: TGTGCCAGCAGCTTAGGCTACAGTGATACGCAGTATTTT
cdr3_length: 15; v_call: TRBV20-1; d_call: NA; j_call: TRBJ2-7; clone_size: NA; cdr3_aa: CSAREGPTFSYEQYF; cdr3_nt: TGCAGTGCTAGAGAGGGGCCCACCTTCAGCTACGAGCAGTACTTC
cdr3_length: 14; v_call: TRBV12-3/TRBV12-4; d_call: NA; j_call: TRBJ1-5; clone_size: NA; cdr3_aa: CASRSGTSNQPQHF; cdr3_nt: TGTGCCAGCAGATCCGGGACAAGCAATCAGCCCCAGCATTTT
cdr3_length: 14; v_call: TRBV11-2; d_call: TRBD2; j_call: TRBJ2-7; clone_size: many; cdr3_aa: CASSGPGGPYEQYF; cdr3_nt: TGTGCCAGCAGCGGCCCGGGGGGACCCTACGAGCAGTACTTC
cdr3_length: 16; v_call: TRBV12-3/TRBV12-4; d_call: NA; j_call: TRBJ1-1; clone_size: many; cdr3_aa: CASSSAGVSLATEAFF; cdr3_nt: TGTGCCAGCAGTTCGGCCGGCGTCAGCCTTGCCACTGAAGCTTTCTTT
cdr3_length: 13; v_call: TRBV20-1; d_call: TRBD2; j_call: TRBJ2-3; clone_size: few; cdr3_aa: CSAGDYHTDTQYF; cdr3_nt: TGCAGTGCCGGGGACTACCACACAGATACGCAGTATTTT
cdr3_length: 14; v_call: TRBV28; d_call: NA; j_call: TRBJ2-5; clone_size: many; cdr3_aa: CASSLAAGRETQYF; cdr3_nt: TGTGCCAGCAGTTTGGCGGCGGGCCGGGAGACCCAGTACTTC
cdr3_length: 14; v_call: TRBV5-1; d_call: NA; j_call: TRBJ2-7; clone_size: few; cdr3_aa: CASSLGTNSYEQYF; cdr3_nt: TGCGCCAGCAGCTTGGGGACTAACTCCTACGAGCAGTACTTC
cdr3_length: 13; v_call: TRBV9; d_call: NA; j_call: TRBJ1-2; clone_size: many; cdr3_aa: CASSVTGTYGYTF; cdr3_nt: TGTGCCAGCAGCGTAACAGGGACCTATGGCTACACCTTC
cdr3_length: 15; v_call: TRBV3-1; d_call: NA; j_call: TRBJ2-1; clone_size: NA; cdr3_aa: CASSVGGATGNEQFF; cdr3_nt: TGTGCCAGCAGCGTAGGCGGGGCCACGGGCAATGAGCAGTTCTTC
cdr3_length: 14; v_call: TRBV10-3; d_call: TRBD1; j_call: TRBJ2-1; clone_size: NA; cdr3_aa: CAISPGQGTNEQFF; cdr3_nt: TGTGCCATCAGTCCGGGACAGGGTACCAATGAGCAGTTCTTC
cdr3_length: 13; v_call: TRBV5-1; d_call: NA; j_call: TRBJ2-7; clone_size: NA; cdr3_aa: CASSLLYREEQYF; cdr3_nt: TGCGCCAGCAGCTTGTTATACAGGGAGGAGCAGTACTTC
cdr3_length: 15; v_call: TRBV7-9; d_call: TRBD2; j_call: TRBJ2-5; clone_size: few; cdr3_aa: CASSPTSGKWETQYF; cdr3_nt: TGTGCCAGCAGCCCGACTAGCGGGAAGTGGGAGACCCAGTACTTC
cdr3_length: 16; v_call: TRBV18; d_call: TRBD1; j_call: TRBJ1-1; clone_size: many; cdr3_aa: CASSRSGKTGGTEAFF; cdr3_nt: TGTGCCAGCTCACGTTCCGGAAAGACAGGGGGCACTGAAGCTTTCTTT
cdr3_length: 13; v_call: TRBV29-1; d_call: NA; j_call: TRBJ2-2; clone_size: NA; cdr3_aa: CSVEANLPGELFF; cdr3_nt: TGCAGCGTTGAAGCCAACTTACCCGGGGAGCTGTTTTTT
cdr3_length: 15; v_call: TRBV7-2; d_call: TRBD1; j_call: TRBJ2-7; clone_size: few; cdr3_aa: CASSSGQVGSYEQYF; cdr3_nt: TGTGCCAGCAGCTCTGGACAGGTGGGTTCCTACGAGCAGTACTTC
cdr3_length: 11; v_call: TRBV27; d_call: NA; j_call: TRBJ2-1; clone_size: NA; cdr3_aa: CASSQYREQFF; cdr3_nt: TGTGCCAGCAGCCAATACAGGGAGCAGTTCTTC
cdr3_length: 15; v_call: TRBV7-8; d_call: NA; j_call: TRBJ1-1; clone_size: few; cdr3_aa: CASSLALVGDTEAFF; cdr3_nt: TGTGCCAGCAGCTTAGCCCTAGTGGGCGACACTGAAGCTTTCTTT
cdr3_length: 14; v_call: TRBV4-3; d_call: NA; j_call: TRBJ2-2; clone_size: once; cdr3_aa: CASSQVTSTGELFF; cdr3_nt: TGCGCCAGCAGCCAAGTAACTTCCACCGGGGAGCTGTTTTTT
cdr3_length: 14; v_call: TRBV20-1; d_call: TRBD1; j_call: TRBJ2-7; clone_size: few; cdr3_aa: CSARAQGVLGEQYF; cdr3_nt: TGCAGTGCTAGAGCACAGGGGGTTTTAGGAGAGCAGTACTTC
cdr3_length: 17; v_call: TRBV10-3; d_call: NA; j_call: TRBJ2-2; clone_size: NA; cdr3_aa: CATNEPIVGQNTGELFF; cdr3_nt: TGTGCCACCAACGAGCCCATAGTTGGACAAAACACCGGGGAGCTGTTTTTT
cdr3_length: 15; v_call: TRBV6-1; d_call: NA; j_call: TRBJ2-3; clone_size: NA; cdr3_aa: CASSEAGAGGDTQYF; cdr3_nt: TGTGCCAGCAGTGAAGCGGGGGCGGGTGGAGATACGCAGTATTTT
cdr3_length: 16; v_call: TRBV7-2; d_call: NA; j_call: TRBJ2-1; clone_size: NA; cdr3_aa: CASSLHGTPIGGEQFF; cdr3_nt: TGTGCCAGCAGCTTACATGGGACTCCCATAGGCGGTGAGCAGTTCTTC
cdr3_length: 13; v_call: TRBV29-1; d_call: TRBD1; j_call: TRBJ2-7; clone_size: few; cdr3_aa: CSVADRVDYEQYF; cdr3_nt: TGCAGCGTCGCGGACAGGGTTGACTACGAGCAGTACTTC
cdr3_length: 14; v_call: TRBV7-9; d_call: TRBD2; j_call: TRBJ2-1; clone_size: NA; cdr3_aa: CASSSRGGASEQFF; cdr3_nt: TGTGCCAGCAGCTCCCGCGGGGGGGCGAGTGAGCAGTTCTTC
cdr3_length: 12; v_call: TRBV6-1; d_call: NA; j_call: TRBJ2-3; clone_size: many; cdr3_aa: CASKGPTDTQYF; cdr3_nt: TGTGCCAGCAAGGGACCCACAGATACGCAGTATTTT
cdr3_length: 17; v_call: TRBV6-1; d_call: TRBD1; j_call: TRBJ1-2; clone_size: NA; cdr3_aa: CASSPPGTGAFHYGYTF; cdr3_nt: TGTGCCAGCAGCCCCCCGGGGACAGGGGCCTTCCACTATGGCTACACCTTC
cdr3_length: 17; v_call: TRBV12-3/TRBV12-4; d_call: TRBD1; j_call: TRBJ1-6; clone_size: many; cdr3_aa: CASSLRTGSLYNSPLHF; cdr3_nt: TGTGCCAGCAGTTTACGGACAGGCTCACTCTATAATTCACCCCTCCACTTT
cdr3_length: 12; v_call: TRBV29-1; d_call: NA; j_call: TRBJ1-1; clone_size: NA; cdr3_aa: CSVDHGGTEAFF; cdr3_nt: TGCAGCGTTGATCACGGGGGAACTGAAGCTTTCTTT
cdr3_length: 14; v_call: TRBV5-1; d_call: TRBD1; j_call: TRBJ2-5; clone_size: few; cdr3_aa: CASSSGTALETQYF; cdr3_nt: TGCGCCAGCAGCTCCGGGACAGCCTTAGAGACCCAGTACTTC
cdr3_length: 13; v_call: TRBV20-1; d_call: TRBD1; j_call: TRBJ2-7; clone_size: NA; cdr3_aa: CSAKWDSSYEQYF; cdr3_nt: TGCAGTGCCAAATGGGACAGCTCCTACGAGCAGTACTTC
cdr3_length: 13; v_call: TRBV10-3; d_call: NA; j_call: TRBJ1-5; clone_size: few; cdr3_aa: CAISEEGNQPQHF; cdr3_nt: TGTGCCATCAGTGAAGAGGGCAATCAGCCCCAGCATTTT
cdr3_length: 14; v_call: TRBV12-3/TRBV12-4; d_call: NA; j_call: TRBJ2-1; clone_size: few; cdr3_aa: CASEPGTRSNEQFF; cdr3_nt: TGTGCCAGCGAACCCGGGACTCGTAGTAATGAGCAGTTCTTC